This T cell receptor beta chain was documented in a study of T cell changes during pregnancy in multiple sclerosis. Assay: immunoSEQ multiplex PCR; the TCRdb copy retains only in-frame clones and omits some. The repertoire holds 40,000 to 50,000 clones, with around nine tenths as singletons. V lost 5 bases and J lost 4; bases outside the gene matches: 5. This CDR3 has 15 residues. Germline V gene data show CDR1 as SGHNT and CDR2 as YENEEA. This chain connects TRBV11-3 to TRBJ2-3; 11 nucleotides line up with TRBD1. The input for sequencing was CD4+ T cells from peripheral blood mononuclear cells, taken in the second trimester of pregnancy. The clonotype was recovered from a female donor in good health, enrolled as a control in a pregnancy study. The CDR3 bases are TGTGCCAGCAGCCGCCCGGGACAGGGGGCAGATACGCAGTATTTT. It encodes CASSRPGQGADTQYF.